This T cell receptor beta chain was sequenced during a study of beta chain features in type 1 diabetes. Study details: The study found patients and healthy donors alike in age, gender and cell yields. Study-wide results and caveats: Within each of all four CD4+ subsets, Type 1 diabetes patients had TCRB CDR3s that were moderately but significantly shorter.

CDR1 and CDR2 from the germline V gene are SQVTM and ANQGSEA. The CDR3 extends over 12 amino acids. Germline trimming cut 4 bases from V and 2 bases from J; bases unmatched to any gene: 1. cDNA synthesis used the whole RNA isolate, giving expressed TCRB sequences. The protocol was immunoSEQ multiplex PCR, while the TCRdb copy is restricted to in-frame clones and leaves out a portion. This table has 400,000 to 450,000 clones, over 11% appearing once. This clone was picked up a small number of times. Its antigen is as yet unknown. Other nucleotide sequences in the sample specify the same CDR3. CD45RO/CCR7/CD25/CD127/CD95/CD27 separated CD4+ naive, central memory, regulatory and stem cell-like memory cells by sorting.

This sequence joins TRBV29-1 and TRBJ2-5, with 7 bases fitting TRBD2. The sequencing input was naive CD4+ T cells from blood. This sequence originates from a man in his thirties or forties in good health. The CDR3 here is CSVGTSQETQYF. CDR3 DNA: TGCAGCGTTGGGACTAGTCAAGAGACCCAGTACTTC.